The rows below give T cell receptor beta chains drawn from one sample of a study of CD8 T cells in Susac syndrome. Each CDR3 protein gets one entry after TCRdb re-called the immunoSEQ multiplex PCR reads with MiXCR. The table records fewer than 150,000 distinct CDR3 sequences, about 95% of them present only once. Sequencing was done on a sample of CD4+ T cells from PBMCs. These TCRs come from a human donor in good health. Both conserved end residues are part of each CDR3. A D gene is named only where the DNA matches it firmly. Size tells how often a clone was seen (once, few, many) or the class of an expanded clone, and some rows leave it out.

j_call	clone_size	v_call	d_call	cdr3_nt	cdr3_aa
TRBJ2-5	.	TRBV28	.	TGTGCCAGCAGTACCCTAGCACCCCAAGAGACCCAGTACTTC	CASSTLAPQETQYF
TRBJ2-1	.	TRBV7-2	.	TGTGCCAGCAGCAAGGGCCTGGTCAATGAGCAGTTCTTC	CASSKGLVNEQFF
TRBJ1-1	.	TRBV30	.	TGTGCCTGGAGGGGGGTCGGGGGAAGGACTGAAGCTTTCTTT	CAWRGVGGRTEAFF
TRBJ2-2	.	TRBV7-9	.	TGTGCCACCCGGAGGGCAAGTCCCGGGGAGCTGTTTTTT	CATRRASPGELFF
TRBJ2-7	.	TRBV12-3/TRBV12-4	.	TGTGCCAGCAGACCTAGCGCGATTTACGAGCAGTACTTC	CASRPSAIYEQYF
TRBJ2-5	.	TRBV7-2	TRBD2	TGTGCCAGCAGCTTGCAGGGGACAACTAGCGGGAAGACCCAGTACTTC	CASSLQGTTSGKTQYF
TRBJ2-1	once	TRBV30	.	TGTGCCTGGAGCGCGGGCAGCTCCTACAATGAGCAGTTCTTC	CAWSAGSSYNEQFF
TRBJ2-1	.	TRBV3-1	.	TGTGCCAGCAGGATAGGACTGGGGACGTCCACAGGTGAGCAGTTCTTC	CASRIGLGTSTGEQFF
TRBJ2-1	.	TRBV28	.	TGTGCCAGCAGGCCCCTAGCGTTCGCCTACAATGAGCAGTTCTTC	CASRPLAFAYNEQFF
TRBJ2-3	.	TRBV20-1	TRBD1	TGCAGTGCGCCACAGGGGACGCGCACAGATACGCAGTATTTT	CSAPQGTRTDTQYF
TRBJ2-5	once	TRBV5-1	.	TGCGCCAGCAGAGCGGGACAGAACCAAGAGACCCAGTACTTC	CASRAGQNQETQYF
TRBJ2-5	.	TRBV7-9	.	TGTGCCAGCAGCTCCAGCGGCAGGGGGGCCCAAGAGACCCAGTACTTC	CASSSSGRGAQETQYF
TRBJ1-1	.	TRBV3-1	.	TGTGCCAGCAGCCTTCTGGAGGGCACTGAAGCTTTCTTT	CASSLLEGTEAFF
TRBJ1-1	.	TRBV5-1	TRBD1	TGCGCCAGCAGCCCCGACAGGGCCACTGAAGCTTTCTTT	CASSPDRATEAFF
TRBJ2-1	.	TRBV6-5	.	TGTGCCGTCCATCGGTCTTCGAGGCCCAATGAGCAGTTCTTC	CAVHRSSRPNEQFF
TRBJ2-1	.	TRBV5-1	.	TGCGCCAGCAGCTTGGTCGGGGAGTCCTACAATGAGCAGTTCTTC	CASSLVGESYNEQFF
TRBJ2-1	.	TRBV29-1	.	TGCAGCGTTGTCCCCGGCTACAATGAGCAGTTCTTC	CSVVPGYNEQFF
TRBJ1-2	once	TRBV10-3	.	TGTGCCACCCTATTCGACCGAAACTATGGCTACACCTTC	CATLFDRNYGYTF
TRBJ2-5	.	TRBV30	.	TGTGCCTGGAGTGTTTGGGGACAAGAGACCCAGTACTTC	CAWSVWGQETQYF
TRBJ2-3	.	TRBV15	TRBD1	TGTGCCACCAGCAGAAGATCCGGGACAGGAACAGATACGCAGTATTTT	CATSRRSGTGTDTQYF
TRBJ2-1	.	TRBV2	TRBD2	TGTGCCAGCAAGGCTAGCGGCCCCAATGAGCAGTTCTTC	CASKASGPNEQFF
TRBJ1-1	.	TRBV24-1	TRBD1	TGTGCCACCAGTGATCAGGACCCGAGGGGGCAAGCTTTCTTT	CATSDQDPRGQAFF
TRBJ2-2	.	TRBV10-2	.	TGCGCCAGCAGTGAGTGGCTAGCGAACACCGGGGAGCTGTTTTTT	CASSEWLANTGELFF
TRBJ2-5	.	TRBV4-1	.	TGCGCCAGCAGCCGGAACAGGGTAGAGACCCAGTACTTC	CASSRNRVETQYF
TRBJ1-1	.	TRBV12-3/TRBV12-4	TRBD1	TGTGCCAGCAGTTTAGGACAGGGGGCCCCGGGAGCTTTCTTT	CASSLGQGAPGAFF
TRBJ2-7	.	TRBV3-1	TRBD1	TGTGCCAGCAGCCAACCGACAGGGTCAGGCGAGCAGTACTTC	CASSQPTGSGEQYF
TRBJ2-7	.	TRBV29-1	.	TGCAGCGTTGTAGTTCAGCACTACGAGCAGTACTTC	CSVVVQHYEQYF
TRBJ1-4	.	TRBV29-1	.	TGCAGCGTTGCATGGGGGCAGAAGGAAAAACTGTTTTTT	CSVAWGQKEKLFF
TRBJ2-2	.	TRBV12-3/TRBV12-4	.	TGTGCCAGCAGTTCTTTCACCGGGGAGCTGTTTTTT	CASSSFTGELFF
TRBJ2-3	.	TRBV29-1	.	TGCAGCGCCCTCCTGCGGGTCCGCACAGATACGCAGTATTTT	CSALLRVRTDTQYF